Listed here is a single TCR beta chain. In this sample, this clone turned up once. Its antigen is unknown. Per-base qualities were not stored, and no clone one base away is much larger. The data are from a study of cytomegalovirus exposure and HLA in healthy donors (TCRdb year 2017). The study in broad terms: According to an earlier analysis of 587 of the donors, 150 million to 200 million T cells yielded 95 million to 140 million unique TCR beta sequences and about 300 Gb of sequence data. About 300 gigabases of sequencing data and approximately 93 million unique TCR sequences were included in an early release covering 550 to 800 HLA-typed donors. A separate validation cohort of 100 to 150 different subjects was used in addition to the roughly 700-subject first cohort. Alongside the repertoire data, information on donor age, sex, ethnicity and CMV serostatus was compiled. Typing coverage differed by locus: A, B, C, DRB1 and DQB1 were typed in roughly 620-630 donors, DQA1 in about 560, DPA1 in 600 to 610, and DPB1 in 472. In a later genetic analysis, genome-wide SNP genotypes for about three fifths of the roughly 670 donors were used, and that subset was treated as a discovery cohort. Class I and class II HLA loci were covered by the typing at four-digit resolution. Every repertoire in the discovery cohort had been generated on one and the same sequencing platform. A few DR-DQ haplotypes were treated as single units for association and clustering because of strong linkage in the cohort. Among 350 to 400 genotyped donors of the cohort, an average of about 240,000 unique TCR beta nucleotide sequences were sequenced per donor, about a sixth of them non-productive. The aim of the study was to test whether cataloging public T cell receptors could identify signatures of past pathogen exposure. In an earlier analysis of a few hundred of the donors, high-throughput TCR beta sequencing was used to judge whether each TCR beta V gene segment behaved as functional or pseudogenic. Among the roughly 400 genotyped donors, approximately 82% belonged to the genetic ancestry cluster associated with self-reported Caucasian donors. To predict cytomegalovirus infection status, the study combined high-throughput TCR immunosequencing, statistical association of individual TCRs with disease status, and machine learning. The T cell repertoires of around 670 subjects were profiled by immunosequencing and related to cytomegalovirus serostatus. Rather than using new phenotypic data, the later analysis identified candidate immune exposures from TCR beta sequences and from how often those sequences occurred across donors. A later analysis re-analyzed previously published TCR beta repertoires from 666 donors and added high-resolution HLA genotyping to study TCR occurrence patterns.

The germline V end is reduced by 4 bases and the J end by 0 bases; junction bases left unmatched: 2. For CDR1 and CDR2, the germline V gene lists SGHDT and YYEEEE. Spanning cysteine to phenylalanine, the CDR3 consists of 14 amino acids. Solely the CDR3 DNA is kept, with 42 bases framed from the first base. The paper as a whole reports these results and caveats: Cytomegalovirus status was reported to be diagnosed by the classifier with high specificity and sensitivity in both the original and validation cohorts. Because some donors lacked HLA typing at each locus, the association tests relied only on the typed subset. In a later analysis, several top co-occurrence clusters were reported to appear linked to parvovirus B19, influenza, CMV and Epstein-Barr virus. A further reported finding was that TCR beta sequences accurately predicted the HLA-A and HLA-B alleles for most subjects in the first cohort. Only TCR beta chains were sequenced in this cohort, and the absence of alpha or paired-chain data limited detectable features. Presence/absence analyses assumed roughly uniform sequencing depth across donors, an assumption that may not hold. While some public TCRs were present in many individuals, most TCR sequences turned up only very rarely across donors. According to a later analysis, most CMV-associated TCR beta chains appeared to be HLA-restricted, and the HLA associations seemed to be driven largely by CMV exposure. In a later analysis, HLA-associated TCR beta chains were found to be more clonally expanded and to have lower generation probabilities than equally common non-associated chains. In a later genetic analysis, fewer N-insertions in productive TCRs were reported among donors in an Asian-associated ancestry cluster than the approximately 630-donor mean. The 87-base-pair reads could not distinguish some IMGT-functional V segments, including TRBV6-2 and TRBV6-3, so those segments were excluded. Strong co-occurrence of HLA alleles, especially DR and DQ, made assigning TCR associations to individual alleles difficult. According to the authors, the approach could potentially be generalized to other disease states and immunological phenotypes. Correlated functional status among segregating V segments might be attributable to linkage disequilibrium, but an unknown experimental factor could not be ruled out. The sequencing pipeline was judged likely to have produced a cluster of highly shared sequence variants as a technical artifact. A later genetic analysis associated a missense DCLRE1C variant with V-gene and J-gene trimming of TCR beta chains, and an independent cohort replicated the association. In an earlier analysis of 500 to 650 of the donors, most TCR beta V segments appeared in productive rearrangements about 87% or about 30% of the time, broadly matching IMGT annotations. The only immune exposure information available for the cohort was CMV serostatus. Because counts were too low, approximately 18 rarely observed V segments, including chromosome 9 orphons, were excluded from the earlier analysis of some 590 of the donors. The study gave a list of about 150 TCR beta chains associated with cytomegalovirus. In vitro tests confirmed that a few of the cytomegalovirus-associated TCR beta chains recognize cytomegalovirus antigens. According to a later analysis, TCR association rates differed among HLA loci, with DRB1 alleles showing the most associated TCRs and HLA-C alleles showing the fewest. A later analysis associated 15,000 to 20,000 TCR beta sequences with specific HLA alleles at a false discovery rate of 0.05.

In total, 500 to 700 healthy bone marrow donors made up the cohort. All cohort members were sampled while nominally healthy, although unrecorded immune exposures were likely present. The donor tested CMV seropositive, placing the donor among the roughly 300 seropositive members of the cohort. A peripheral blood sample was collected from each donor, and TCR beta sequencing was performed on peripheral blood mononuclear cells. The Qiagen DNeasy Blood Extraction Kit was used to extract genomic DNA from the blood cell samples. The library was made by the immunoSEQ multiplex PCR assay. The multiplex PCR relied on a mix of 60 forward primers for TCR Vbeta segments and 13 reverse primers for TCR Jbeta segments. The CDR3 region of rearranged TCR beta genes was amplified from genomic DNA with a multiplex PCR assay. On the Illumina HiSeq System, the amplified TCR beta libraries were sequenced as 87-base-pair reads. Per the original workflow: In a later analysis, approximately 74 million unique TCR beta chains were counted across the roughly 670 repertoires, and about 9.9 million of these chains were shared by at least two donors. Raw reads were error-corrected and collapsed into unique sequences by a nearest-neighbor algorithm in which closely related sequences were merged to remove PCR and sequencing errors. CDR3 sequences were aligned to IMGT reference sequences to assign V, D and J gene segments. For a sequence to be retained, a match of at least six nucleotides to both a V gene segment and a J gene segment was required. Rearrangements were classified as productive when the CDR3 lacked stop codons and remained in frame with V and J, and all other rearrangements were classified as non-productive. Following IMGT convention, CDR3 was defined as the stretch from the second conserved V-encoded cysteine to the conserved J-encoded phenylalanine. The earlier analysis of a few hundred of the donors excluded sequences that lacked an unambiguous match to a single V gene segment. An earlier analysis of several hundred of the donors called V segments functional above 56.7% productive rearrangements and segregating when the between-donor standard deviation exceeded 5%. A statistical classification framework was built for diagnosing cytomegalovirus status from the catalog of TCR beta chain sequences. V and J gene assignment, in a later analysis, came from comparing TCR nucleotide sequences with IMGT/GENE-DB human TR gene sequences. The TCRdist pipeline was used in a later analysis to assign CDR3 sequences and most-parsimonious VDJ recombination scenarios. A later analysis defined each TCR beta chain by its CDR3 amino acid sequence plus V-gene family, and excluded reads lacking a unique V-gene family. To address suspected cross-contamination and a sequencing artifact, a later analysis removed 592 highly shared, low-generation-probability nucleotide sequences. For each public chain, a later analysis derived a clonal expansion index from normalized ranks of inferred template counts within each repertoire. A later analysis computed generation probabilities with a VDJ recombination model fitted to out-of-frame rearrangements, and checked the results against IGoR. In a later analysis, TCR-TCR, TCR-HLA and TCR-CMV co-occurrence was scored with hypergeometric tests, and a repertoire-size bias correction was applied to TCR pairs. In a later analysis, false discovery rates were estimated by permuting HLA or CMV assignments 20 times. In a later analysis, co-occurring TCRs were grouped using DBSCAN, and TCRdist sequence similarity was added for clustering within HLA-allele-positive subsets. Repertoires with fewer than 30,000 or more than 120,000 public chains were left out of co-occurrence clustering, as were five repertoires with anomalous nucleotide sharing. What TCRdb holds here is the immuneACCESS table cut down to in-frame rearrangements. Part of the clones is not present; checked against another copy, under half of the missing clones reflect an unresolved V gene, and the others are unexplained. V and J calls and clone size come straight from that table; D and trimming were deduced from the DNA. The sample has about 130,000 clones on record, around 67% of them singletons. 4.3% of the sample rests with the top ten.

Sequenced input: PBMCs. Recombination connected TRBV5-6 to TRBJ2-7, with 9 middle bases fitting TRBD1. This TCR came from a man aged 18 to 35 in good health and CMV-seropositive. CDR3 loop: CASSRQGGSYEQYF. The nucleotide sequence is TGTGCCAGCAGCCGACAGGGGGGCTCCTACGAGCAGTACTTC. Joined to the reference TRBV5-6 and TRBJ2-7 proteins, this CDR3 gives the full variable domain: DAGVTQSPTHLIKTRGQQVTLRCSPKSGHDTVSWYQQALGQGPQFIFQYYEEEERQRGNFPDRFSGHQFPNYSSELNVNALLLGDSALYLCASSRQGGSYEQYFGPGTRLTVT.